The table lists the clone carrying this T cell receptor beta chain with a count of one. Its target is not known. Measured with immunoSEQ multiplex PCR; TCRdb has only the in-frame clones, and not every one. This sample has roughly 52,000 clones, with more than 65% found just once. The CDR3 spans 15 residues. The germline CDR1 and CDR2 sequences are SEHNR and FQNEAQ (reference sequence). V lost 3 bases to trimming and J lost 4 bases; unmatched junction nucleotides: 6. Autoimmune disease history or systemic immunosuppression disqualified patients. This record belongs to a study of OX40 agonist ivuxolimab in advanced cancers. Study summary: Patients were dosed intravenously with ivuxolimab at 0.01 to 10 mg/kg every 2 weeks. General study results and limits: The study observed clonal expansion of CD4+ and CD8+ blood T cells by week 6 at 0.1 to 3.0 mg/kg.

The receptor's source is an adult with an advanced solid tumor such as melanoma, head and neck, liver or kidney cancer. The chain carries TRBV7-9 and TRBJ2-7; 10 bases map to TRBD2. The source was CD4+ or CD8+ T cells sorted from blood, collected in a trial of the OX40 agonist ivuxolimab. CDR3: CASSFVGTSVYEQYF. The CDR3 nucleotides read TGTGCCAGCAGCTTTGTCGGGACTAGCGTGTACGAGCAGTACTTC.